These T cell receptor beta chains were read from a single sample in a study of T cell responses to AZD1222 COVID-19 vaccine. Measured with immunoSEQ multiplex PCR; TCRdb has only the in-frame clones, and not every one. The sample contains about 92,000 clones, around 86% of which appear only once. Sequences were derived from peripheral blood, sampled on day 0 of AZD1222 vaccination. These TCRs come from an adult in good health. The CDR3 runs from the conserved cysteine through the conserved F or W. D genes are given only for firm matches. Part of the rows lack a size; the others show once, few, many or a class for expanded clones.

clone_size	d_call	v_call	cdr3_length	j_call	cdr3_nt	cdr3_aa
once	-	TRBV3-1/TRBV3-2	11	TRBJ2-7	TGTGCCAGCAGCCAAGCCTACGAGCAGTACTTC	CASSQAYEQYF
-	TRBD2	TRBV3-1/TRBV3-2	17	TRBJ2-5	TGTGCCAGCAGCCAAGAGGTAGCGGGGGGATGGGGAGAGACCCAGTACTTC	CASSQEVAGGWGETQYF
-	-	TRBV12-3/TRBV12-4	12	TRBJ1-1	TGTGCCAGTAGGGGGGGGAACACTGAAGCTTTCTTT	CASRGGNTEAFF
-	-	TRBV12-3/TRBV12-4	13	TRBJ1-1	TGTGCCAGCAGCATGGACAGGAACACTGAAGCTTTCTTT	CASSMDRNTEAFF
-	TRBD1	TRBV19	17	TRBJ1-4	TGTGCCAGTAGTACCGGGACAGGGCCCCGTGATAATGAAAAACTGTTTTTT	CASSTGTGPRDNEKLFF
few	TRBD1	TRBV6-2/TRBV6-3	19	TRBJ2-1	TGTGCCAGCAGTTACTACGAGGGGGCGTCTCTTGGCTCCTACAATGAGCAGTTCTTC	CASSYYEGASLGSYNEQFF
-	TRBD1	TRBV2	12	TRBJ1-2	TGTGCCAGCAATGGCAGGGGGCTAGGCTACACCTTC	CASNGRGLGYTF
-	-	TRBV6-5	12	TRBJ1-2	TGTGCCAGCAGTAACCCGACGGTTGGCTACACCTTC	CASSNPTVGYTF
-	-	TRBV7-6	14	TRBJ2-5	TGTGCCAGCAGCCAACAGGGAGGTCAAGAGACCCAGTACTTC	CASSQQGGQETQYF
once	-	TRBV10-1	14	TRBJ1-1	TGCGCCAGCAGCGCCCTTTCGAGGGCCACTGAAGCTTTCTTT	CASSALSRATEAFF
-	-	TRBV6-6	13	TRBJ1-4	TGTGCCAGCAGGGGCCAGTATAATGAAAAACTGTTTTTT	CASRGQYNEKLFF
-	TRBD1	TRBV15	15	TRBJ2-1	TGTGCCACCAGCAGGGCCAGACAGGGGGTCAATGAGCAGTTCTTC	CATSRARQGVNEQFF
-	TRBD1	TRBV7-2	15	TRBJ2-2	TGTGCCAGCAGCTTTGAGGGGGCCTTTCCCGGGGAGCTGTTTTTT	CASSFEGAFPGELFF
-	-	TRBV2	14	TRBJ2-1	TGTGCCAGCACTCCTCATGGGCGAATGGATGAGCAGTTCTTC	CASTPHGRMDEQFF
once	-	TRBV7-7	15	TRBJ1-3	TGTGCCAGCAGCGTGGGGCAGGGTACTGGAAACACCATATATTTT	CASSVGQGTGNTIYF
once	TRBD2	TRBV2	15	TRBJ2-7	TGTGCCAGCGGGGGGGAGGCAGGGACCTCCTACGAGCAGTACTTC	CASGGEAGTSYEQYF
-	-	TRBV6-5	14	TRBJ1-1	TGTGCCAGCAGTTACCATCCCCTGGGAGGAGAAGCTTTCTTT	CASSYHPLGGEAFF
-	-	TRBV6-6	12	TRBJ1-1	TGTGCCAGCAGTACGGGGGGGGCTGAAGCTTTCTTT	CASSTGGAEAFF
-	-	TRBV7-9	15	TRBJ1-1	TGTGCCAGCAGCCCAACAGGACAGCTGAACACTGAAGCTTTCTTT	CASSPTGQLNTEAFF
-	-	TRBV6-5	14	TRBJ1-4	TGTGCCAGCACCCGCCTGGGAACTTTTGAAAAACTGTTTTTT	CASTRLGTFEKLFF
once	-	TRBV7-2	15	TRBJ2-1	TGTGCCAGCAGCCGCACATCCGGCAACTACAATGAGCAGTTCTTC	CASSRTSGNYNEQFF
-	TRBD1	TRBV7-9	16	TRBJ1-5	TGTGCCAGCAGCGGGCGGACAGGGGGCCGAAGTCAGCCCCAGCATTTT	CASSGRTGGRSQPQHF
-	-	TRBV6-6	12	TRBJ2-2	TGTGCCAGCGCCAGGGGCACCGGGGAGCTGTTTTTT	CASARGTGELFF
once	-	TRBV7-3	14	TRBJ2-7	TGTGCCAGCAGCTTATATAGTGGGGTGGGCGAGCAGTACTTC	CASSLYSGVGEQYF